These T cell receptor beta chains were read from a single sample in a study of early T cells in non-severe SARS-CoV-2 infection. TCRdb reprocessed the 5' RACE reads with MiXCR, giving one entry per CDR3 protein. This repertoire shows about 69,000 distinct CDR3 sequences, about 9% found once; its top ten account for under 6.5%. Sequenced: whole blood. The receptor source for this set is an adult who was a healthcare worker with PCR-confirmed SARS-CoV-2 infection or an uninfected control (not recorded which). Each CDR3 is given with its conserved first and last residue. Each record gives: D gene, J gene, clone size, V gene, CDR3 protein, CDR3 DNA. A D gene is named only where the DNA matches it firmly. Expanded clones are given a class, and other clones once, few, many or no size at all.

-,TRBJ1-5,-,TRBV28,CASRSENQPQHF,TGTGCCAGCAGGTCGGAGAATCAGCCCCAGCATTTT
-,TRBJ2-7,once,TRBV12-3/TRBV12-4,CASRPSHGSVYEQYF,TGTGCCAGCAGACCGAGTCACGGGTCGGTCTACGAGCAGTACTTC
TRBD2,TRBJ2-2,-,TRBV5-4,CASGMGLAGAAGELFF,TGTGCCAGCGGCATGGGTCTAGCGGGAGCGGCCGGGGAGCTGTTTTTT
-,TRBJ1-3,few,TRBV3-1,CASSQTNGNTIYF,TGTGCCAGCAGCCAAACAAACGGAAACACCATATATTTT
TRBD1,TRBJ1-1,many,TRBV3-1,CASSQSDRMNTEAFF,TGTGCCAGCAGCCAATCGGACAGGATGAACACTGAAGCTTTCTTT
-,TRBJ1-5,-,TRBV5-1,CASSLVTNQPQHF,TGCGCCAGCAGCTTGGTGACTAATCAGCCCCAGCATTTT
-,TRBJ1-2,many,TRBV14,CASSKTVTYGYTF,TGTGCCAGCAGCAAGACAGTTACCTATGGCTACACCTTC
-,TRBJ1-1,many,TRBV3-1,CASSPREGNTEAFF,TGTGCCAGCAGCCCCCGAGAGGGGAACACTGAAGCTTTCTTT
-,TRBJ2-1,-,TRBV10-1,CASSTTQAATRNEQFF,TGCGCCAGCTCTACGACTCAGGCAGCCACTAGAAATGAGCAGTTCTTC
TRBD1,TRBJ2-1,many,TRBV5-5,CASSLWDRRSRGSYNEQFF,TGTGCCAGCAGCTTGTGGGACAGGCGGAGTAGGGGATCCTACAATGAGCAGTTCTTC
-,TRBJ2-3,-,TRBV3-1,CASSPPSADTQYF,TGTGCCAGCAGCCCCCCCTCCGCAGATACGCAGTATTTT
-,TRBJ1-5,many,TRBV7-2,CASSFGVVQPQHF,TGTGCCAGCAGCTTCGGAGTTGTTCAGCCCCAGCATTTT
-,TRBJ1-1,-,TRBV29-1,CSVTLHDTGAFF,TGCAGCGTCACCCTCCACGACACTGGAGCTTTCTTT
-,TRBJ2-2,many,TRBV29-1,CSVVGRGAPGELFF,TGCAGCGTTGTTGGCAGGGGAGCCCCCGGGGAGCTGTTTTTT
-,TRBJ2-2,few,TRBV3-1,CASKFGSTGELFF,TGTGCCTCCAAATTTGGCTCGACCGGGGAGCTGTTTTTT
-,TRBJ1-5,many,TRBV6-1,CASSNQPQHF,TGTGCCAGCAGCAATCAGCCCCAGCATTTT
-,TRBJ1-1,many,TRBV29-1,CSVEPEAFF,TGCAGCGTTGAGCCTGAAGCTTTCTTT